Listed below are T cell receptor beta chains from one sample, sequenced in a study of cytomegalovirus exposure and HLA in healthy donors. TCRdb keeps only in-frame clones here, not all; method: immunoSEQ multiplex PCR. This table holds 200,000 to 300,000 clones, 84% found once. Material: PBMCs. Receptors originate from a woman in her 40s in good health and CMV-seropositive. CDR3s include the opening cysteine and the closing phenylalanine or tryptophan. The D gene is left open where the match is weak. The size field is filled for only some rows; it gives once, few, many or a size class.

cdr3_nt cdr3_aa clone_size j_call d_call v_call
TGTGCCAGTCGTAGCGGGAGTGCCGACGAGCAGTACTTC CASRSGSADEQYF - TRBJ2-7 TRBD2 TRBV7-2
TGTGCCAGCACCATGACAGTCGGTCGGCAGCCCCAGCATTTT CASTMTVGRQPQHF - TRBJ1-5 - TRBV5-8
TGTGCCAGCAGTTACGGGACTAGCGGGAATTACGAGCAGTACTTC CASSYGTSGNYEQYF - TRBJ2-7 TRBD2 TRBV27
TGCGCCAGCAGCCGGGACACAAACTATGGCTACACCTTC CASSRDTNYGYTF - TRBJ1-2 - TRBV5-1
TGTGCCAGCAGCGTCTCTACTCCCGACATTCAGTACTTC CASSVSTPDIQYF - TRBJ2-4 - TRBV9
TGTGCCAGCAGCTCGGACAGGGGGAAAGAGCAGTACTTC CASSSDRGKEQYF - TRBJ2-7 TRBD1 TRBV7-6
TGTGCCAGCAGCGTAATAGCGGGAAACAATGAGCAGTTCTTC CASSVIAGNNEQFF - TRBJ2-1 TRBD2 TRBV9
TGTGCCAGCAGGACAGGGGATTCCTCTGGGGCCAACGTCCTGACTTTC CASRTGDSSGANVLTF - TRBJ2-6 TRBD1 TRBV27
TGTGCCAGCAGAGTCAGGTCTTTTGAGACCCAGTACTTC CASRVRSFETQYF - TRBJ2-5 - TRBV27
TGTGCCAGCAGCATTACTAGCGGAGAGACCCAGTACTTC CASSITSGETQYF - TRBJ2-5 TRBD2 TRBV5-4
TGTGCCAGCAGCCTCGGGACAGTTGGAAACACCATATATTTT CASSLGTVGNTIYF - TRBJ1-3 TRBD1 TRBV7-6
TGTGCCAGCAGCTTAGGCCCCCCTACGGGACAAGCAGATTACGAGCAGTACTTC CASSLGPPTGQADYEQYF - TRBJ2-7 - TRBV11-3
TGTGCCAGCAGCTTACGTCTAGCGGGAGTCCCGAACACCGGGGAGCTGTTTTTT CASSLRLAGVPNTGELFF - TRBJ2-2 TRBD2 TRBV7-9
TGTGCTAGTGGTTTGGGACAGGGGATTGAAGCTTTCTTT CASGLGQGIEAFF - TRBJ1-1 TRBD1 TRBV12-5
TGTGCCAGCACCGGGAGTCTAGCGGCTTACAATGAGCAGTTCTTC CASTGSLAAYNEQFF - TRBJ2-1 TRBD2 TRBV7-2
TGCGCCAGCGCCCTAGCGGGAGGGCCCGGCGAGCAGTACTTC CASALAGGPGEQYF - TRBJ2-7 TRBD2 TRBV5-1
TGTGCCAGCAGACAAGGACTAGCGGGGTACAATGAGCAGTTCTTC CASRQGLAGYNEQFF few TRBJ2-1 TRBD2 TRBV7-2
TGTGCCACCAGCTCCCCGCCCGGGACTAGCGCAAACACCGGGGAGCTGTTTTTT CATSSPPGTSANTGELFF few TRBJ2-2 TRBD2 TRBV15
TGTGCCTGGCGTGGACAGTCCTACGAGCAGTACTTC CAWRGQSYEQYF once TRBJ2-7 - TRBV30
TGCGCCAGCAGCTTGGTTACAGGGGGCTTGACTGAAGCTTTCTTT CASSLVTGGLTEAFF - TRBJ1-1 TRBD1 TRBV5-1
TGTGCCAGCAGTAGGACAGGGTATAGCAATCAGCCCCAGCATTTT CASSRTGYSNQPQHF - TRBJ1-5 TRBD1 TRBV6-5
TGTGCCAGCAGTTTAGCGGGTCTCCAGAGGCAAAATCAGCCCCAGCATTTT CASSLAGLQRQNQPQHF - TRBJ1-5 - TRBV28